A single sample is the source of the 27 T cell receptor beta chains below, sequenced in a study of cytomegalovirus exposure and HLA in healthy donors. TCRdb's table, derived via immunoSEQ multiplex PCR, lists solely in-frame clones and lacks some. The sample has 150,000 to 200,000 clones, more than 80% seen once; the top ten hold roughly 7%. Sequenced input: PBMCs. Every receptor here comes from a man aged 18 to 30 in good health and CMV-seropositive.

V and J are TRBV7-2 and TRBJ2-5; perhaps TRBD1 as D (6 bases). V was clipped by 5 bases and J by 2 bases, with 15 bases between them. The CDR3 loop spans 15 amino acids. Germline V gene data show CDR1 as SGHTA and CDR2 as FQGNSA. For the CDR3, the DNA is TGTGCCAGCAGCCCGCTCCAGGGGCGTCAAGAGACCCAGTACTTC. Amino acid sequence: CASSPLQGRQETQYF.

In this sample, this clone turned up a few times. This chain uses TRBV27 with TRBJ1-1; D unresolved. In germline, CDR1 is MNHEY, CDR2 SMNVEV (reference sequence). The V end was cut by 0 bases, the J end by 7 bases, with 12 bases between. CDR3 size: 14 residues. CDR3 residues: CASSLSGAGIEAFF. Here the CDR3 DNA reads TGTGCCAGCAGTTTATCAGGAGCCGGAATTGAAGCTTTCTTT.

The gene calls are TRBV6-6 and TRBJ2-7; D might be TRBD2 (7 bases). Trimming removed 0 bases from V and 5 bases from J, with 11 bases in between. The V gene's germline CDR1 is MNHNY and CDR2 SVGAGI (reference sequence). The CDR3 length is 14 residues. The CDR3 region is CASSYSGGGDEQYF. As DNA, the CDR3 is TGTGCCAGCAGTTACTCCGGCGGGGGCGACGAGCAGTACTTC.

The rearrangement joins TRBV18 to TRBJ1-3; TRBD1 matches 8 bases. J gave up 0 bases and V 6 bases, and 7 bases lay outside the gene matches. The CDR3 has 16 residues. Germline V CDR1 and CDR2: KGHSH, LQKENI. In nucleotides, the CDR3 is TGTGCCAGCTCTCCGGGACAGGACCGCTCTGGAAACACCATATATTTT. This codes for CASSPGQDRSGNTIYF.

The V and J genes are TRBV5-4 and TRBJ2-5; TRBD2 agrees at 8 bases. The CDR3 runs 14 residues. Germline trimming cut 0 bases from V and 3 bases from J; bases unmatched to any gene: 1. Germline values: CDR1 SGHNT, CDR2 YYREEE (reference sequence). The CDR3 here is CASSLALAEETQYF. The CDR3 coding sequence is TGTGCCAGCAGCTTGGCACTAGCGGAAGAGACCCAGTACTTC.

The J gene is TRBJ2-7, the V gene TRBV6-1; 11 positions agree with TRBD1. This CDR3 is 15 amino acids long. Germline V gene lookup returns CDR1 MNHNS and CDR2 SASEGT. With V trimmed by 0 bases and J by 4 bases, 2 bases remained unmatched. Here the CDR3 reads CASSEAGTGGYEQYF. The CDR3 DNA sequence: TGTGCCAGCAGTGAAGCGGGGACAGGGGGTTACGAGCAGTACTTC.

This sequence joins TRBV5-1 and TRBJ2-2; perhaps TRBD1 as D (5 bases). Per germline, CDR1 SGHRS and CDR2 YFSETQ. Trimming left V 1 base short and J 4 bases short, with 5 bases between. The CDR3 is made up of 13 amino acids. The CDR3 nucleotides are TGCGCCAGCAGCTTGCAGGGCACCGGGGAGCTGTTTTTT. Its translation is CASSLQGTGELFF.

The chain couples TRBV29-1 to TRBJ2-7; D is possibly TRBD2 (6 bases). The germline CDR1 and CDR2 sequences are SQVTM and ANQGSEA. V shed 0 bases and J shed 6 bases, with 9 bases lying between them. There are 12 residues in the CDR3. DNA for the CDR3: TGCAGCGTTGAAGAGGGGGGACTCGAGCAGTACTTC. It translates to CSVEEGGLEQYF.

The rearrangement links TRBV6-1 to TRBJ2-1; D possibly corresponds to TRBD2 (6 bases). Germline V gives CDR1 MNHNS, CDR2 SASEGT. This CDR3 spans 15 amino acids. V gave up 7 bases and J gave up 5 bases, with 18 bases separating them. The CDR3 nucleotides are TGTGCCAGCATAGGGGATGGGACTGGTAACAATGAGCAGTTCTTC. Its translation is CASIGDGTGNNEQFF.

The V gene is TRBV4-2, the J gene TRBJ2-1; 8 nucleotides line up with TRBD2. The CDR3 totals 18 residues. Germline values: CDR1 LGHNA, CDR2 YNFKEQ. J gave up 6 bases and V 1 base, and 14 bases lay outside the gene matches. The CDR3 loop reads CASSQASRPSGRRNEQFF. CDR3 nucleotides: TGTGCCAGCAGCCAAGCTTCCCGCCCCAGCGGGAGACGCAATGAGCAGTTCTTC.

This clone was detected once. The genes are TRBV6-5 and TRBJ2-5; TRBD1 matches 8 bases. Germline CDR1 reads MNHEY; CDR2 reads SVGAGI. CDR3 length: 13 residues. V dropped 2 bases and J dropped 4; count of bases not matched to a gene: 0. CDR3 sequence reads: CASSYDRGETQYF. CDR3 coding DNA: TGTGCCAGCAGTTACGACAGGGGAGAGACCCAGTACTTC.

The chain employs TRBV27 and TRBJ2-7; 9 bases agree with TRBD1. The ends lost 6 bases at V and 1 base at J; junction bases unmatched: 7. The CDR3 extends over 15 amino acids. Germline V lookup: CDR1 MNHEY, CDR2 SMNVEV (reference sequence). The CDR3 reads CASSPQGARSYEQYF. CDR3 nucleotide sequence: TGTGCCAGCAGCCCACAGGGGGCGAGGTCCTACGAGCAGTACTTC.

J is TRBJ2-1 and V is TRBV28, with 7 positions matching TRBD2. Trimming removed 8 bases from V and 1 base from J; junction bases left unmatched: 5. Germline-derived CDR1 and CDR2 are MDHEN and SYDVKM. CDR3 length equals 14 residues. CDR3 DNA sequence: TGTGCCAGCGAACGAGCGGGGTCCTACAATGAGCAGTTCTTC. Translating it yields CASERAGSYNEQFF.

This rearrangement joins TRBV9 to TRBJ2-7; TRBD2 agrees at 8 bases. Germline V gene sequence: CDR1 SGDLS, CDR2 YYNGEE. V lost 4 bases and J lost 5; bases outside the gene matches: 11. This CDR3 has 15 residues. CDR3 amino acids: CASSLMPGLGNEQYF. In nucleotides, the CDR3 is TGTGCCAGCAGCTTAATGCCGGGACTAGGAAACGAGCAGTACTTC.

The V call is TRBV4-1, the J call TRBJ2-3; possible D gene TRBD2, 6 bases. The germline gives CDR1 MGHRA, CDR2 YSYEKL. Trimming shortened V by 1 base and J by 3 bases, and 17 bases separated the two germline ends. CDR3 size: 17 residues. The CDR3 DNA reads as TGCGCCAGCAGCCAAGGGAGGTCCGGGAGTGTAACAGATACGCAGTATTTT. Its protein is CASSQGRSGSVTDTQYF.

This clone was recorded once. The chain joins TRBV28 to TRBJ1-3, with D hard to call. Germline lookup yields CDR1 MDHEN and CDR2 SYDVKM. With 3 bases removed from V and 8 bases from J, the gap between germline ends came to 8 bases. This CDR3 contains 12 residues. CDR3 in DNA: TGTGCCAGCAGTTTGCCCACGGACACCATATATTTT. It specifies CASSLPTDTIYF.

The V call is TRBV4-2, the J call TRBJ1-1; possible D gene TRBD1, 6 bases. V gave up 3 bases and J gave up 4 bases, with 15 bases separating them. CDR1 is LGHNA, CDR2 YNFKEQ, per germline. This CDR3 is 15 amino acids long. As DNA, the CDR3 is TGTGCCAGCAGCCAGACCAGGGGATGGGGCACTGAAGCTTTCTTT. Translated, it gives CASSQTRGWGTEAFF.

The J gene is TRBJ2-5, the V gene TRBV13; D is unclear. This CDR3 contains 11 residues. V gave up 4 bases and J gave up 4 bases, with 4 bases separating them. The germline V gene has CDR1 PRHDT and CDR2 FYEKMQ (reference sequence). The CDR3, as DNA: TGTGCCAGCAGCTCGGGAGAGACCCAGTACTTC. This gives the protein CASSSGETQYF.

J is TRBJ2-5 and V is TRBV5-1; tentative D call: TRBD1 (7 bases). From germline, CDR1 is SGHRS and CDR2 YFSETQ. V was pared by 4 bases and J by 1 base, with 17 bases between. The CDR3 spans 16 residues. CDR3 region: CASSARGAAVQETQYF. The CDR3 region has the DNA TGCGCCAGCAGCGCCAGGGGGGCGGCGGTCCAAGAGACCCAGTACTTC.

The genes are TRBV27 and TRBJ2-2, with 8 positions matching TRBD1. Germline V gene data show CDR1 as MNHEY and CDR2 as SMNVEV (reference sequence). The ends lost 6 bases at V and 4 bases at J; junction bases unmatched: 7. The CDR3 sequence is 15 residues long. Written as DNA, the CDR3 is TGTGCCAGCAGCCGGACAGGGCCGGGCACCGGGGAGCTGTTTTTT. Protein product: CASSRTGPGTGELFF.

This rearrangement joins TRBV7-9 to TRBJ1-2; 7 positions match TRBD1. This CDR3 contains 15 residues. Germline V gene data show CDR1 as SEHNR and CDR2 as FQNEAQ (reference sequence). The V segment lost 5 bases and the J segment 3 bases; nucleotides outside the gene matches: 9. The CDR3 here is CASSPPTGVDYGYTF. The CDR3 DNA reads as TGTGCCAGCAGCCCCCCCACAGGGGTTGACTATGGCTACACCTTC.

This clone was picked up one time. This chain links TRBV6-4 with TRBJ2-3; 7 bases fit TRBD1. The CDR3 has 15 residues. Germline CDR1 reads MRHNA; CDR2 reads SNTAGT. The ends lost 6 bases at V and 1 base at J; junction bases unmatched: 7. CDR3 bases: TGTGCCAGCAGCCGAGAGGGGACAGGCACAGATACGCAGTATTTT. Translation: CASSREGTGTDTQYF.

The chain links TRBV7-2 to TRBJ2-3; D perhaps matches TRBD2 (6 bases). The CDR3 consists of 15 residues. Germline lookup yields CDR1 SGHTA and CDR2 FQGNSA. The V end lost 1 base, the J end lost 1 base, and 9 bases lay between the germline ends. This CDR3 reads CASSLVGGGTDTQYF. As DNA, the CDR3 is TGTGCCAGCAGCTTAGTGGGGGGTGGCACAGATACGCAGTATTTT.

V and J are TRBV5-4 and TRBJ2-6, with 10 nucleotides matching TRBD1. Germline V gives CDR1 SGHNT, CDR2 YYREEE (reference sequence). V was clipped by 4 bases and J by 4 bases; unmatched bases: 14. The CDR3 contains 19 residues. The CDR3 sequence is CASSGIETGGASGANVLTF. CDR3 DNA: TGTGCCAGCAGCGGGATTGAGACAGGGGGCGCGTCGGGGGCCAACGTCCTGACTTTC.

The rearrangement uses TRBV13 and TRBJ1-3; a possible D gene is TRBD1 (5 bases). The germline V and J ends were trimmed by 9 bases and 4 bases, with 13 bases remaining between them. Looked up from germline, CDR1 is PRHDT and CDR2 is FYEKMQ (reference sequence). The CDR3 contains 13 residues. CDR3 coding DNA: TGTGCCAGTAACCGGGGGGGAGGAAACACCATATATTTT. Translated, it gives CASNRGGGNTIYF.

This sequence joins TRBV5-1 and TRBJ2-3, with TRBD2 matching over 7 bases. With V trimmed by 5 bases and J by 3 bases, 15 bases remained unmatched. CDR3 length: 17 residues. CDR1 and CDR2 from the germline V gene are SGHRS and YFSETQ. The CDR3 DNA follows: TGCGCCAGCAGTACTTTCCTGCGGGAGTCGGGGACAGATACGCAGTATTTT. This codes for CASSTFLRESGTDTQYF.

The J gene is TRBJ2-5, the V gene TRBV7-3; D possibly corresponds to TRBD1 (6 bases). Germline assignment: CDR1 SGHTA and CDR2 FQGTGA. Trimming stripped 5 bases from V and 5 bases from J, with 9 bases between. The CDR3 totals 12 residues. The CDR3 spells CASSETGETQYF. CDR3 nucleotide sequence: TGTGCCAGCAGCGAAACAGGGGAGACCCAGTACTTC.